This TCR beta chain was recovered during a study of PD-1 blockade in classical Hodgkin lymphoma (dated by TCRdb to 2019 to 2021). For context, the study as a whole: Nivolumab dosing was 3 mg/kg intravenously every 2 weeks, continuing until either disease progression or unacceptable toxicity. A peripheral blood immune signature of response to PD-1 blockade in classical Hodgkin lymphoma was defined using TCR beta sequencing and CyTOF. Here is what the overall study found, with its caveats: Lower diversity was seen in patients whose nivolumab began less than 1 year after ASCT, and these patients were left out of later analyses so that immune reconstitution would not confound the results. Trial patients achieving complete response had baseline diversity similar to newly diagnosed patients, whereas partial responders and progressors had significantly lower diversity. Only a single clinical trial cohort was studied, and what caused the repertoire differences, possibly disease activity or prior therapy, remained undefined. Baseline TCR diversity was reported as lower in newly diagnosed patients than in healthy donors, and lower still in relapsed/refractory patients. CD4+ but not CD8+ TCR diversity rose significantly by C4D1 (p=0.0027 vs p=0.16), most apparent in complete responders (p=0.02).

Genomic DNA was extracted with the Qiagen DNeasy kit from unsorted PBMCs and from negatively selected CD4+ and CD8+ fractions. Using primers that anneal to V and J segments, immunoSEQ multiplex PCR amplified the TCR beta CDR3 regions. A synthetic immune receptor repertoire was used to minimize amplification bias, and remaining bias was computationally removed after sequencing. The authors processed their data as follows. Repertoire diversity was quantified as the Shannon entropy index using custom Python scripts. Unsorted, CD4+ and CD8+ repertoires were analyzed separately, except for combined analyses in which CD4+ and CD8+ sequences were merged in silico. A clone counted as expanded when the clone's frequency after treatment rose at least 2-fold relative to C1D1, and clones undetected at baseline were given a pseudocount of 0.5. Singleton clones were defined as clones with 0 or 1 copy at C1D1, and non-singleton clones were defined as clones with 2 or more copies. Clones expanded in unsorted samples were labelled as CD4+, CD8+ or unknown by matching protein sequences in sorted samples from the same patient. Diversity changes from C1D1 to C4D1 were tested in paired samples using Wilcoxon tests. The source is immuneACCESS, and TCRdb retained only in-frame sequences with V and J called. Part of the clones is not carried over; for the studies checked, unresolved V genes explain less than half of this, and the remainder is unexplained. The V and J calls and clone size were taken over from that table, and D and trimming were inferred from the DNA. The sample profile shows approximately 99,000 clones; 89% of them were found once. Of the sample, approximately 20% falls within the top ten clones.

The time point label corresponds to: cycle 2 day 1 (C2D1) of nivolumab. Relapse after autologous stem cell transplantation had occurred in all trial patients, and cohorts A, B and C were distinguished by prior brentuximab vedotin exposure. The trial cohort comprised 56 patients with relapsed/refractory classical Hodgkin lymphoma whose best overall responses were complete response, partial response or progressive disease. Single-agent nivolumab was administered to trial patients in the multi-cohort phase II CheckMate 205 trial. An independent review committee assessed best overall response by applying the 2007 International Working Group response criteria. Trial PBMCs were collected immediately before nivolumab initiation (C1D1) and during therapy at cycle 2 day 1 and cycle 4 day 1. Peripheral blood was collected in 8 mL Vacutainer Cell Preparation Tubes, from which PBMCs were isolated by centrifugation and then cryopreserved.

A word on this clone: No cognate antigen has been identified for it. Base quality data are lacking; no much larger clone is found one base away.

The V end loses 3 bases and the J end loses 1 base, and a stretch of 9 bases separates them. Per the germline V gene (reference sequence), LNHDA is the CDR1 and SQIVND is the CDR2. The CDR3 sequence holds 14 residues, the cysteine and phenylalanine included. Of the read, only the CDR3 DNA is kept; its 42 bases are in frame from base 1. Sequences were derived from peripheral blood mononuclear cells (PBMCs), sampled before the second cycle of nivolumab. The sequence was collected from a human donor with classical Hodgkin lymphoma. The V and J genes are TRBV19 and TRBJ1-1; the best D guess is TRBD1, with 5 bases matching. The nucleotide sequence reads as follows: TGTGCCAGTAGTATTGACAGTAGGAACACTGAAGCTTTCTTT. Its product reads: CASSIDSRNTEAFF.